These 26 T cell receptor beta chains were all obtained from the same sample, sequenced in a study of PD-1 blockade in classical Hodgkin lymphoma. Every patient relapsed after autologous stem cell transplantation, and brentuximab vedotin exposure varied. Purification of CD4+ T cells from thawed PBMCs was performed via magnetic negative selection. Produced via immunoSEQ multiplex PCR; TCRdb's table is partial and in-frame only. The sample lists 6,000 to 9,500 clones, 60% to 80% occurring once. Source: CD4+ T cells from blood, taken at baseline. Receptors were obtained from a human donor with classical Hodgkin lymphoma.

The chain uses TRBV7-9 and TRBJ2-1; 14 bases are a match to TRBD2. CDR3 length: 19 amino acids. CDR1 and CDR2 (germline): SEHNR, FQNEAQ (reference sequence). The J segment lost 0 bases and the V segment lost 5 bases, leaving 9 bases of the junction unmatched. The CDR3 nucleotides read TGTGCCAGCAGCCTCCTGGGACTAGCGGGGGCCTCCTCCTACAATGAGCAGTTCTTC. This gives the protein CASSLLGLAGASSYNEQFF.

The chain couples TRBV7-6 to TRBJ1-6; a weak D match, TRBD1 (5 bases). V was clipped by 3 bases and J by 0 bases, with 9 bases between them. The CDR3 spans 16 residues. Germline loops: CDR1 SGHVS, CDR2 FNYEAQ. The CDR3 here is CASSLGPSSYNSPLHF. CDR3 DNA: TGTGCCAGCAGCTTGGGACCGAGCTCCTATAATTCACCCCTCCACTTT.

This chain uses TRBV7-8 with TRBJ2-2; D gene uncertain. V was cut by 1 base and J by 7 bases, with 10 bases left in between. The germline V gene has CDR1 SGHVS and CDR2 FQNEAQ. The CDR3 length is 14 residues. The CDR3 spells CASSLVIANGELFF. CDR3 in DNA: TGTGCCAGCAGCTTAGTCATCGCGAACGGGGAGCTGTTTTTT.

In its sample, this clone ranks as medium-sized. The rearrangement uses TRBV5-1 and TRBJ1-6, with 10 positions matching TRBD1. Germline CDR1 reads SGHRS; CDR2 reads YFSETQ. V shed 4 bases and J 7 bases; nucleotides not matched to a gene: 2. The CDR3 covers 14 residues. The CDR3 DNA is TGCGCCAGCAGCCCGGGACAGGGGAATTCACCCCTCCACTTT. Protein: CASSPGQGNSPLHF.

V gene TRBV5-4 combines with J gene TRBJ1-1; D not resolved. From germline, CDR1 is SGHNT and CDR2 YYREEE (reference sequence). With 3 bases removed from V and 0 bases from J, the gap between germline ends came to 15 bases. The CDR3 has 16 residues. CDR3 sequence (DNA): TGTGCCAGCAGCTCCAATCGGGCCACCCTGAACACTGAAGCTTTCTTT. It translates to CASSSNRATLNTEAFF.

This clone came up a few times. The chain uses TRBV27 and TRBJ1-1; D gene uncertain. V gave up 9 bases and J gave up 3 bases, with 14 bases separating them. Germline V gene data show CDR1 as MNHEY and CDR2 as SMNVEV (reference sequence). This CDR3 comprises 13 residues. CDR3 in amino acids: CASSGGLYTEAFF. The DNA for the CDR3 is TGTGCCAGTTCGGGAGGGTTGTACACTGAAGCTTTCTTT.

The chain recombines TRBV11-2 with TRBJ1-3; TRBD1 matches at 7 bases. The CDR3 is made up of 14 amino acids. In germline, CDR1 is SGHAT, CDR2 FQNNGV. Trimming at V came to 2 bases and at J to 7 bases, leaving 5 bases not matched to a gene. This CDR3 is CASSLTQGQNTIYF. CDR3 nucleotide sequence: TGTGCCAGCAGCTTAACACAGGGGCAGAACACCATATATTTT.

The chain uses TRBV7-2 and TRBJ1-5; D gene unclear. CDR3 size: 15 residues. Trimming left V 1 base short and J 2 bases short, with 9 bases between. CDR1 and CDR2 from the germline V gene are SGHTA and FQGNSA. The CDR3, as DNA: TGTGCCAGCAGCTTAGGGCATAGCGGCAATCAGCCCCAGCATTTT. It specifies CASSLGHSGNQPQHF.

The chain combines TRBV28 with TRBJ2-2; TRBD1 agrees at 10 bases. The CDR3 consists of 17 residues. Germline V gene sequence: CDR1 MDHEN, CDR2 SYDVKM. V dropped 4 bases and J dropped 9; count of bases not matched to a gene: 14. CDR3 loop: CASSSWIWDRGSRELFF. DNA of the CDR3: TGTGCCAGCAGTTCCTGGATATGGGACAGGGGTTCGAGGGAGCTGTTTTTT.

V and J are TRBV10-3 and TRBJ2-7, with D tentatively TRBD2 (6 bases). V lost 4 bases and J lost 5, with 12 bases in between. The CDR3 sequence is 13 residues long. CDR1 and CDR2 from the germline V gene are ENHRY and SYGVKD. The CDR3 bases are TGTGCCATCAGTGCGACTAGTATCCACGAGCAGTACTTC. It is translated as CAISATSIHEQYF.

This clone is a singleton in its sample. This chain connects TRBV27 to TRBJ2-3; 7 bases fit TRBD2. Germline V gives CDR1 MNHEY, CDR2 SMNVEV (reference sequence). The CDR3 covers 17 residues. V shed 8 bases and J 3 bases; nucleotides not matched to a gene: 17. The CDR3 is CASGPLKGGRRTDTQYF. Here the CDR3 DNA reads TGTGCCAGCGGACCTCTCAAGGGCGGGAGAAGGACAGATACGCAGTATTTT.

The CDR3 sequence: CASSRDSLAQPQHF. In nucleotides, the CDR3 is TGTGCCAGCAGTAGGGACAGTCTTGCTCAGCCCCAGCATTTT. V is TRBV2 and J is TRBJ1-5; 7 nucleotides match TRBD1. J was trimmed by 6 bases and V by 5 bases; bases with no gene match: 7. The CDR3 is 14 amino acids. Germline CDR1 SNHLY, CDR2 FYNNEI.

CDR3 sequence reads: CAISPVGVGNEQFF. In DNA, the CDR3 is TGTGCCATCAGTCCGGTGGGAGTGGGGAATGAGCAGTTCTTC. The J gene is TRBJ2-1, the V gene TRBV10-3, with TRBD2 as a possible D gene (5 bases). V lost 5 bases, J lost 7 bases, and 15 bases lay in between. The CDR3 extends over 14 amino acids. Germline V CDR1 and CDR2: ENHRY, SYGVKD.

The rearrangement links TRBV2 to TRBJ2-3; 8 bases match TRBD2. V shed 2 bases, J shed 2 bases, and the junction held 9 bases outside the gene matches. This CDR3 spans 17 amino acids. Per germline, CDR1 SNHLY and CDR2 FYNNEI. CDR3 sequence (DNA): TGTGCCAGCAGTGAATTAGGCCCGGGGGGGCCCACAGATACGCAGTATTTT. Translated, it gives CASSELGPGGPTDTQYF.

The chain uses TRBV25-1 and TRBJ2-3; D is undetermined. This CDR3 is built from 12 residues. CDR1 MGHDK and CDR2 SYGVNS come from the germline V gene. The V gene lost 4 bases and the J gene lost 2 bases, with 4 bases spanning the gap. The CDR3 coding sequence is TGTGCCAGCAGTGGGAACACAGATACGCAGTATTTT. This codes for CASSGNTDTQYF.

The rearrangement links TRBV5-4 to TRBJ2-5; perhaps D is TRBD1 or TRBD2 (7 bases each). The CDR3 is 15 residues long. Per germline, CDR1 SGHNT and CDR2 YYREEE (reference sequence). V was trimmed by 4 bases and J by 2 bases, leaving 15 bases between them. The DNA for the CDR3 is TGTGCCAGCAGCAGGGAGGGGGCCAGGCAAGAGACCCAGTACTTC. Residues: CASSREGARQETQYF. Together with reference TRBV5-4 and TRBJ2-5, the CDR3 gives the full variable domain: ETGVTQSPTHLIKTRGQQVTLRCSSQSGHNTVSWYQQALGQGPQFIFQYYREEENGRGNFPPRFSGLQFPNYSSELNVNALELDDSALYLCASSREGARQETQYFGPGTRLLVL.

This chain's CDR3 is CASSSRQVSGNQPQHF. DNA for the CDR3: TGTGCCAGCAGCTCCCGACAGGTTTCTGGGAATCAGCCCCAGCATTTT. The chain uses TRBV2 and TRBJ1-5; TRBD1 is a possible D gene (6 bases). The germline gives CDR1 SNHLY, CDR2 FYNNEI. This CDR3 comprises 16 residues. V was cut by 6 bases and J by 4 bases, with 19 bases left in between. Using reference TRBV2 and TRBJ1-5 for the parts outside the CDR3, the full variable domain is EPEVTQTPSHQVTQMGQEVILRCVPISNHLYFYWYRQILGQKVEFLVSFYNNEISEKSEIFDDQFSVERPDGSNFTLKIRSTKLEDSAMYFCASSSRQVSGNQPQHFGDGTRLSIL.

This chain joins TRBV11-2 and TRBJ1-4; 8 nucleotides agree with TRBD1. Unmatched junction bases numbered 2, after V lost 3 bases and J lost 5 bases. Germline V gene data show CDR1 as SGHAT and CDR2 as FQNNGV. CDR3 length: 14 residues. Here the CDR3 reads CASSFQGANEKLFF. The CDR3 bases are TGTGCCAGCAGCTTCCAGGGGGCCAATGAAAAACTGTTTTTT.

This chain links TRBV6-6 with TRBJ2-7; possible D gene TRBD1, 5 bases. Germline CDR1 is MNHNY and CDR2 is SVGAGI (reference sequence). V was cut by 2 bases and J by 3 bases, with 14 bases left in between. The CDR3 contains 15 residues. The CDR3 nucleotides are TGTGCCAGCAGTTACGTTTCAGGGCTCGGCTACGAGCAGTACTTC. Its translation: CASSYVSGLGYEQYF.

There are a few counts of this clone. The V call is TRBV27, the J call TRBJ2-5, with D perhaps given as TRBD1 or TRBD2 (5 bases each). Germline-derived CDR1 and CDR2 are MNHEY and SMNVEV (reference sequence). V lost 6 bases and J lost 5, with 16 bases in between. The CDR3 has 14 amino acids. For the CDR3, the DNA is TGTGCCAGCAGCTACACCGGGACCCCCGAGACCCAGTACTTC. It specifies CASSYTGTPETQYF.

V gene TRBV5-1 combines with J gene TRBJ2-7; 9 positions match TRBD2. Germline V CDR1 and CDR2: SGHRS, YFSETQ. V lost 0 bases, J lost 7 bases, and 5 bases stayed unmatched. This CDR3 contains 14 residues. For the CDR3, the DNA is TGCGCCAGCAGCTTGGTAGCGGGAGCACAAGAGCAGTACTTC. This codes for CASSLVAGAQEQYF.

The gene calls are TRBV4-1 and TRBJ1-1; D is unclear. The CDR3 has 15 amino acids. CDR1 and CDR2 from the germline V gene are MGHRA and YSYEKL. Trimming took 0 bases from V and 0 from J, leaving 8 bases between them. The CDR3 DNA reads TGCGCCAGCAGCCAAGAAGGCGTCTTGAACACTGAAGCTTTCTTT. Its protein is CASSQEGVLNTEAFF.

The V and J genes are TRBV19 and TRBJ2-7, with D perhaps matching TRBD1 (6 bases). Germline V CDR1 and CDR2: LNHDA, SQIVND (reference sequence). V lost 1 base and J lost 3, with 10 bases in between. The CDR3 is 14 residues long. The CDR3, as DNA: TGTGCCAGTAGTATAGGGACAGCCGTCTACGAGCAGTACTTC. It specifies CASSIGTAVYEQYF.

The chain couples TRBV5-1 to TRBJ1-2; 7 positions match TRBD1. This CDR3 is built from 19 residues. Germline lookup yields CDR1 SGHRS and CDR2 YFSETQ. V trimming: 0 bases; J trimming: 4 bases; junction bases outside the gene matches: 18. The CDR3 protein is CASSLDPGTVPYLFYGYTF. CDR3 in DNA: TGCGCCAGCAGCTTGGACCCCGGGACAGTACCCTATCTATTCTATGGCTACACCTTC. The full variable domain, completed using reference TRBV5-1 and TRBJ1-2, is KAGVTQTPRYLIKTRGQQVTLSCSPISGHRSVSWYQQTPGQGLQFLFEYFSETQRNKGNFPGRFSGRQFSNSRSEMNVSTLELGDSALYLCASSLDPGTVPYLFYGYTFGSGTRLTVV.

The chain links TRBV23-1 to TRBJ2-7; unclear D gene. TRBV23-1 is an ORF, and what it does is uncertain. This CDR3 has 11 residues. V lost 4 bases, J lost 2 bases, and 3 bases lay in between. The CDR3 DNA reads TGCGCCAGCAGTCCTACCTACGAGCAGTACTTC. Its protein is CASSPTYEQYF.

The chain couples TRBV5-1 to TRBJ1-6, with a possible D match to TRBD1 (5 bases). The germline V gene encodes CDR1 SGHRS and CDR2 YFSETQ. V was pared by 4 bases and J by 4 bases, with 6 bases between. The CDR3 loop spans 13 amino acids. Written as DNA, the CDR3 is TGCGCCAGCAGCGCAGGGTATAATTCACCCCTCCACTTT. Amino acids: CASSAGYNSPLHF.